The 30 T cell receptor beta chains reported below all come from one sample, sequenced in a study of T cells in Graves' hyperthyroidism and ophthalmopathy. TCR beta CDR3 regions were amplified from RNA transcripts. The HTBI primer set was used in a first-round RT-PCR of the TCR CDR3. TCRdb re-analysed the multiplex PCR reads in MiXCR, keeping a single row per CDR3 protein. The table has fewer than 650,000 distinct CDR3 sequences, around 14% seen once. Sequenced input: blood. These receptors all come from a woman aged 30 to 39 with Graves' hyperthyroidism that later progressed to Graves' ophthalmopathy.

At least ten counts were recorded for this clonotype. J is TRBJ1-1 and V is TRBV7-9, with D unresolved. Germline CDR1 SEHNR, CDR2 FQNEAQ (reference sequence). This CDR3 has 13 residues. V was pared by 5 bases and J by 7 bases, with 14 bases between. CDR3 nucleotide sequence: TGTGCCAGCAGCCTCCCCCCGGAGTATGAAGCTTTCTTT. It is translated as CASSLPPEYEAFF.

This clonotype has a handful of counts. V usage is TRBV30 and J usage is TRBJ2-5, with D tentatively TRBD2 (6 bases). V gave up 6 bases and J gave up 4 bases, with 12 bases separating them. The CDR3 is made up of 12 amino acids. The germline gives CDR1 GTSNPN, CDR2 SVGIG (reference sequence). This chain's CDR3 is CACCSGGETQYF. CDR3 nucleotide sequence: TGTGCCTGTTGTAGCGGAGGAGAGACCCAGTACTTC.

This clonotype was seen just once. A much larger clone lies one base from this, so it may be a read error. The gene calls are TRBV14 and TRBJ2-2, with D maybe TRBD1 (6 bases). The CDR3 length is 15 residues. The germline CDR1 and CDR2 sequences are SGHDN and FVKESK. The CDR3: CASSHLQGRTGELLF. The CDR3 DNA sequence: TGTGCCAGCAGCCACTTACAGGGAAGGACCGGGGAGCTGCTTTTT.

This clonotype was recorded many times. The V and J genes are TRBV5-4 and TRBJ1-1, with D possibly being TRBD1 (5 bases). From germline, CDR1 is SGHNT and CDR2 YYREEE (reference sequence). The CDR3 is made up of 14 amino acids. Trimming shortened V by 2 bases and J by 4 bases, and 12 bases separated the two germline ends. This chain's CDR3 is CASSFYQGGTEAFF. The CDR3 nucleotides read TGTGCCAGCAGCTTTTATCAGGGAGGCACTGAAGCTTTCTTT.

This clonotype was detected ten times or more. The chain uses TRBV19 and TRBJ2-7; D might be TRBD1 (6 bases). The V end lost 7 bases, the J end lost 2 bases, and 12 bases lay between the germline ends. Germline CDR1 and CDR2: LNHDA and SQIVND (reference sequence). The CDR3 is made up of 13 amino acids. CDR3 in amino acids: CASTGQLTYEQYF. Written as DNA, the CDR3 is TGTGCCAGTACCGGACAGTTAACCTACGAGCAGTACTTC.

This clonotype was found many times. This chain links TRBV20-1 with TRBJ1-5, with D perhaps matching TRBD1 (6 bases). This CDR3 has 13 residues. V lost 4 bases and J 8 bases, leaving 15 bases between the germline ends. Looked up from germline, CDR1 is DFQATT and CDR2 is SNEGSKA (reference sequence). The CDR3 protein is CSAKDSPPKPQHF. CDR3 in DNA: TGCAGTGCTAAGGACAGCCCTCCGAAGCCCCAGCATTTT.

The chain links TRBV5-1 to TRBJ1-2; D is ambiguous. Between the trimmed V and J ends, which lost 4 bases and 8 bases, there was a span of 15 bases. This CDR3 is built from 13 residues. Germline CDR1 SGHRS, CDR2 YFSETQ. The CDR3, as DNA: TGCGCCAGCAGCACAGAGCATAGGTACGGCTACACCTTC. Its protein product is CASSTEHRYGYTF. Using reference TRBV5-1 and TRBJ1-2 for the parts outside the CDR3, the full variable domain is KAGVTQTPRYLIKTRGQQVTLSCSPISGHRSVSWYQQTPGQGLQFLFEYFSETQRNKGNFPGRFSGRQFSNSRSEMNVSTLELGDSALYLCASSTEHRYGYTFGSGTRLTVV.

This clonotype came up many times. The chain uses TRBV28 and TRBJ2-7, with 7 bases fitting TRBD2. The CDR3 is 19 residues long. CDR1 is MDHEN, CDR2 SYDVKM, per germline. V was pared by 4 bases and J by 0 bases, with 18 bases of the junction left unmatched. CDR3 in DNA: TGTGCCAGCAGTTCCGCCGGGACTAAGGCGCTCCTTTTCTCCTACGAGCAGTACTTC. It specifies CASSSAGTKALLFSYEQYF.

This clonotype appeared many times. The chain has TRBV5-1 and TRBJ2-7, with TRBD1 matching 7 bases. The CDR3 has 15 residues. Per germline, CDR1 SGHRS and CDR2 YFSETQ. V lost 0 bases to trimming and J lost 7 bases; unmatched junction nucleotides: 10. The CDR3 nucleotides are TGCGCCAGCAGCTTGGGGATCAAGGGGGCTGGAGAGCAGTACTTC. It codes for CASSLGIKGAGEQYF.

As for this clonotype: This may be a read error: a much more frequent sequence differs by one nucleotide. The chain employs TRBV20-1 and TRBJ1-2; a possible D gene is TRBD1 (6 bases). The CDR3 runs to 14 residues. The V gene lost 2 bases and the J gene lost 0 bases, with 10 bases spanning the gap. The germline CDR1 and CDR2 sequences are DFQATT and SNEGSKA (reference sequence). The CDR3 loop reads CSARKWTANYGYTF. As DNA, the CDR3 is TGCAGTGCTAGAAAGTGGACAGCTAACTATGGCTACACCTTC.

This clonotype was observed many times. The chain uses TRBV18 and TRBJ1-2, with 8 bases matching TRBD1. V lost 3 bases, J lost 8 bases, and 5 bases stayed unmatched. Germline CDR1 reads KGHSH; CDR2 reads LQKENI. The CDR3 extends over 13 amino acids. CDR3 in amino acids: CASSPTGGGGYTF. The CDR3 DNA sequence: TGTGCCAGCTCACCTACAGGGGGAGGAGGCTACACCTTC.

This clonotype was seen ten or more times. The rearrangement joins TRBV11-3 to TRBJ2-3; perhaps TRBD1 as D (5 bases). The germline gives CDR1 SGHNT, CDR2 YENEEA. This CDR3 has 14 amino acids. Trimming pared 2 bases from V and 7 bases from J, leaving 13 bases between. CDR3 amino acids: CASSLLAGLNTQYF. The DNA of the CDR3 is TGTGCCAGCAGCTTATTGGCAGGGCTTAATACGCAGTATTTT. Supplemented by reference TRBV11-3 and TRBJ2-3, the full variable domain reads EAGVVQSPRYKIIEKKQPVAFWCNPISGHNTLYWYLQNLGQGPELLIRYENEEAVDDSQLPKDRFSAERLKGVDSTLKIQPAELGDSAVYLCASSLLAGLNTQYFGPGTRLTVL.

This clonotype occurred many times. The chain couples TRBV20-1 to TRBJ1-1; D not resolved. The CDR3 runs to 15 residues. V gave up 0 bases and J gave up 1 base, with 12 bases separating them. Germline CDR1 DFQATT, CDR2 SNEGSKA (reference sequence). CDR3 region: CSAREGTATNTEAFF. The CDR3 DNA is TGCAGTGCTAGAGAGGGTACGGCGACGAACACTGAAGCTTTCTTT.

This clonotype was detected a few times. The V and J genes are TRBV20-1 and TRBJ1-3; no reliable D call. This CDR3 has 13 residues. The V gene lost 0 bases and the J gene lost 4 bases, with 7 bases spanning the gap. Germline V CDR1 and CDR2: DFQATT, SNEGSKA (reference sequence). CDR3 in amino acids: CSARETPGNTIYF. The CDR3 nucleotides are TGCAGTGCTAGAGAGACTCCCGGAAACACCATATATTTT.

This clonotype was seen at least ten times. The chain couples TRBV18 to TRBJ2-3, with D maybe TRBD1 (5 bases). Germline CDR1 is KGHSH and CDR2 is LQKENI. Trimming took 3 bases from V and 10 from J, leaving 14 bases between them. The CDR3 loop spans 13 amino acids. CDR3 DNA: TGTGCCAGCTCACCCCCCGACAGCCCCCCGCAGTATTTT. Amino acids: CASSPPDSPPQYF.

This rearrangement joins TRBV5-4 to TRBJ1-3; possibly TRBD1 for D (5 bases). The CDR3 runs 15 residues. The germline V and J ends were trimmed by 4 bases and 0 bases, with 11 bases remaining between them. CDR1 and CDR2 (germline): SGHNT, YYREEE (reference sequence). The CDR3 protein is CASSAWGTSGNTIYF. In DNA, the CDR3 is TGTGCCAGCAGCGCCTGGGGGACCTCTGGAAACACCATATATTTT.

Details on this clonotype: This may be a read error, as it is one base from a much larger clone. The chain joins TRBV7-2 to TRBJ2-5; D possibly uses TRBD1 or TRBD2 (9 bases each). From germline, CDR1 is SGHTA and CDR2 FQGNSA. The V gene lost 8 bases and the J gene lost 5 bases, with 21 bases spanning the gap. This CDR3 is 15 amino acids long. Here the CDR3 DNA reads TGTGCCAGCGGCCGGGACAGGGCGGGGGGGGAGACCCAGTACTTC. As protein: CASGRDRAGGETQYF.

In its sample, this clonotype was seen many times. V and J are TRBV6-1 and TRBJ2-1; no definite D call. This CDR3 has 13 residues. Germline lookup yields CDR1 MNHNS and CDR2 SASEGT. V lost 9 bases and J lost 5, with 14 bases in between. The CDR3 DNA reads as TGTGCCAGTAGATCGTGGCCCGACAATGAGCAGTTCTTC. Its protein is CASRSWPDNEQFF.

This clonotype was counted ten times or more. The chain is built from TRBV12-3 or TRBV12-4 and TRBJ2-5; perhaps D is TRBD1 or TRBD2 (6 bases each). Trimming cost V 3 bases and J 4 bases, with 15 bases left between them. This CDR3 is built from 15 residues. CDR3 sequence reads: CASSFGGRSLETQYF. Here the CDR3 DNA reads TGTGCCAGCAGTTTTGGGGGGCGCAGTCTAGAGACCCAGTACTTC.

This clonotype came up many times. CDR3 protein: CATSRDGGYEQYF. As DNA, the CDR3 is TGTGCCACCAGCAGAGACGGGGGGTACGAGCAGTACTTC. This chain joins TRBV15 and TRBJ2-7, with TRBD2 identical over 7 bases. The CDR3 has 13 residues. J was trimmed by 4 bases and V by 0 bases; bases with no gene match: 0. Germline CDR1 LNHNV, CDR2 YYDKDF (reference sequence).

This clonotype was recorded many times. V and J are TRBV6-2 or TRBV6-3 and TRBJ2-1, with TRBD2 identical over 14 bases. The CDR3 extends over 17 amino acids. The ends lost 6 bases at V and 7 bases at J; junction bases unmatched: 11. Germline assignment: CDR1 MNHEY and CDR2 SVGEGT. The DNA of the CDR3 is TGTGCCAGCAGCCTAACGGGACTAGCGGGAGAGAATAATGAGCAGTTCTTC. Protein product: CASSLTGLAGENNEQFF.

The CDR3 reads CASSSGTGDSNQPQHF. The CDR3 bases are TGTGCCAGTAGTAGCGGGACAGGGGATAGCAATCAGCCCCAGCATTTT. This chain links TRBV28 with TRBJ1-5; 10 bases are shared with TRBD1. The junction had 8 bases not matched to a gene; V was cut back by 9 bases and J by 0 bases. The germline gives CDR1 MDHEN, CDR2 SYDVKM. The CDR3 extends over 16 amino acids.

This clonotype was observed at least ten times. The chain couples TRBV20-1 to TRBJ1-1; the match to TRBD1 covers 8 bases. Losses at the gene ends were 1 base for V and 4 bases for J; bases not matched to a gene: 5. The CDR3 covers 14 residues. CDR1 and CDR2 from the germline V gene are DFQATT and SNEGSKA (reference sequence). The CDR3 sequence: CSARVGQGGTEAFF. CDR3 DNA: TGCAGTGCTAGAGTCGGACAGGGCGGCACTGAAGCTTTCTTT.

J is TRBJ2-3 and V is TRBV6-2 or TRBV6-3, with D maybe TRBD1 (5 bases). Trimming removed 4 bases at V and 0 bases at J, with 14 bases between. CDR1 is MNHEY and CDR2 is SVGEGT in the germline V gene. The CDR3 is made up of 16 amino acids. The CDR3 DNA sequence: TGTGCCAGCAGTTCGCGGACATTTACTAGCACAGATACGCAGTATTTT. Its translation is CASSSRTFTSTDTQYF.

This clonotype came up many times. The genes are TRBV27 and TRBJ2-1, with a weak D call TRBD2 (6 bases). CDR1 is MNHEY, CDR2 SMNVEV, per germline (reference sequence). Trimming removed 7 bases from V and 2 bases from J, with 15 bases in between. This CDR3 is built from 15 residues. The CDR3 nucleotides read TGTGCCAGCACCTTTTCGGGACTCACCTACAATGAGCAGTTCTTC. Translated: CASTFSGLTYNEQFF.

The chain recombines TRBV28 with TRBJ2-1; 13 bases map to TRBD2. This CDR3 region has 20 residues. Germline values: CDR1 MDHEN, CDR2 SYDVKM. With V trimmed by 6 bases and J by 5 bases, 19 bases remained unmatched. As DNA, the CDR3 is TGTGCCAGCAGCTCTCCCGCAGGTATAGGACTAGCGGGAGAAAACAATGAGCAGTTCTTC. Translation: CASSSPAGIGLAGENNEQFF.

This clonotype was observed once. A single base separates this from a much larger clone, so it may be a read error. V is TRBV10-3 and J is TRBJ1-5; TRBD1 is a possible D gene (5 bases). Germline CDR1 reads ENHRY; CDR2 reads SYGVKD. CDR3 length equals 16 residues. V was pared by 5 bases and J by 1 base, with 15 bases between. This CDR3 reads CAISSMTWGSNQPQHF. The CDR3 region has the DNA TGTGCCATCAGTTCCATGACCTGGGGGAGCAATCAGCCCCAGCATTTT.

The rearrangement joins TRBV6-5 to TRBJ2-7; the D call may be TRBD1 or TRBD2 (5 bases each). The germline V gene encodes CDR1 MNHEY and CDR2 SVGAGI. There are 14 residues in the CDR3. Trimming took 6 bases from V and 1 from J, leaving 13 bases between them. The CDR3 here is CASRAGTPSYEQYF. Here the CDR3 DNA reads TGTGCCAGCAGGGCCGGGACGCCATCCTACGAGCAGTACTTC.

This clonotype was seen many times. This rearrangement joins TRBV10-3 to TRBJ2-1; 11 bases match TRBD2. Trimming took 5 bases from V and 7 from J; bases not matched to a gene: 7. CDR1 is ENHRY and CDR2 is SYGVKD in the germline V gene. The CDR3 spans 15 residues. The CDR3 protein is CAISSTSGRVNEQFF. CDR3 nucleotide sequence: TGTGCCATCAGTAGTACTAGCGGGAGAGTAAATGAGCAGTTCTTC.

This clonotype was counted a few times. V and J are TRBV7-2 and TRBJ2-1, with 9 bases that match TRBD2. The ends lost 1 base at V and 2 bases at J; junction bases unmatched: 3. CDR1 is SGHTA and CDR2 is FQGNSA in the germline V gene. This CDR3 region has 16 residues. CDR3 sequence: CASSLDSGGTYNEQFF. Written as DNA, the CDR3 is TGTGCCAGCAGCTTAGACAGCGGGGGGACCTACAATGAGCAGTTCTTC. The full variable domain, completed using reference TRBV7-2 and TRBJ2-1, is GAGVSQSPSNKVTEKGKDVELRCDPISGHTALYWYRQSLGQGLEFLIYFQGNSAPDKSGLPSDRFSAERTGGSVSTLTIQRTQQEDSAVYLCASSLDSGGTYNEQFFGPGTRLTVL.